This TCR beta chain was profiled in a study of blood T cell repertoires in COVID-19. TCRdb keeps only in-frame clones here, not all; method: immunoSEQ multiplex PCR. In the table there are roughly 220,000 clones, about 87% of which are singletons. This clone was recorded a few times. Germline-derived CDR1 and CDR2 are SEHNR and FQNEAQ (reference sequence). CDR3 size: 14 residues. Trimming at V came to 5 bases and at J to 7 bases, leaving 7 bases not matched to a gene. Everyone who took part was roughly 18 to 100 years old, and they came from 24 US areas. Cohort assignment relied on participant-reported clinical history.

This TCR came from a woman in her thirties who had recovered from COVID-19. The material sequenced was PBMCs or T cells enriched from blood (not recorded which). J is TRBJ2-2 and V is TRBV7-9; the match to TRBD2 covers 7 bases. CDR3 sequence reads: CASSRSGDVGELFF. The CDR3 nucleotides read TGTGCCAGCAGCCGGAGCGGGGATGTCGGGGAGCTGTTTTTT.